The present entry profiles one TCR beta chain with its context. The data are from a study of T cells after somatic rescue of genetic block. Data came from immunoSEQ multiplex PCR; TCRdb stores just in-frame clones and leaves some out. The sample carries about 14,000 clones, over 60% recorded once. This CDR3 comprises 15 residues. V lost 5 bases, J lost 7 bases, and 7 bases stayed unmatched. Per germline, CDR1 MGHDK and CDR2 SYGVNS. This rearrangement joins TRBV25-1 to TRBJ2-7; 14 nucleotides agree with TRBD2. Sequencing used peripheral blood mononuclear cells (PBMCs). The sequence was collected from a man between 18 and 29 years old. The CDR3 is CASSPRGLAGEEQYF. CDR3 nucleotide sequence: TGTGCCAGCAGTCCCCGGGGACTAGCGGGAGAGGAGCAGTACTTC.